The rows below give T cell receptor beta chains drawn from one sample of a study of neoadjuvant anti-PD-1 for oral cavity cancer. Assay used: immunoSEQ multiplex PCR; TCRdb lists only in-frame clones, some missing. The sample lists about 16,000 clones, 72% occurring once. The sequencing used PBMCs, collected before nivolumab (anti-PD-1) treatment. These TCRs come from a person aged 40 to 85 with oral cavity squamous cell carcinoma. The CDR3 runs from the conserved cysteine through the conserved F or W. Fields, in order: D gene, CDR3 length, V gene, clone size, J gene, CDR3 DNA, CDR3 protein. The D gene is left open where the match is weak. Rows give clone size only sometimes, using once, few, many, or a class for an expanded clone.

D: -
length: 13
V: TRBV11-3
size: -
J: TRBJ1-4
DNA: TGTGCCAGCAGCCGGGGGTCGGGGGAAAAACTGTTTTTT
CDR3: CASSRGSGEKLFF

D: -
length: 12
V: TRBV7-2
size: once
J: TRBJ2-3
DNA: TGTGCCAGCAGCTTAGTGGGTAATTCGCAGTATTTT
CDR3: CASSLVGNSQYF

D: -
length: 14
V: TRBV13
size: -
J: TRBJ1-2
DNA: TGTGCCAGCAGCCGGGCCGGGAACTCAAGGGGCTACACCTTC
CDR3: CASSRAGNSRGYTF

D: -
length: 17
V: TRBV7-8
size: -
J: TRBJ2-2
DNA: TGTGCCAGCAGCTTTCGTTTTGGGTTCCCGAACACCGGGGAGCTGTTTTTT
CDR3: CASSFRFGFPNTGELFF

D: -
length: 19
V: TRBV5-1
size: -
J: TRBJ2-3
DNA: TGCGCCAACCGTATAGAGGGGCCGAACCCACGGGGTCGCACAGATACGCAGTATTTT
CDR3: CANRIEGPNPRGRTDTQYF

D: -
length: 15
V: TRBV5-1
size: -
J: TRBJ1-1
DNA: TGCGCCAGCAGCTTGGCCGGGTATTGGGGCACTGAAGCTTTCTTT
CDR3: CASSLAGYWGTEAFF

D: -
length: 17
V: TRBV9
size: -
J: TRBJ2-3
DNA: TGTGCCAGCAGCGTAGGTCTCGGGCGGGAAGTAGCAGATACGCAGTATTTT
CDR3: CASSVGLGREVADTQYF

D: -
length: 17
V: TRBV6-1
size: -
J: TRBJ1-5
DNA: TGTGCCAGCAGTGAAGCGGTTGGTATAACTAGCAATCAGCCCCAGCATTTT
CDR3: CASSEAVGITSNQPQHF

D: TRBD1
length: 14
V: TRBV6-4
size: few
J: TRBJ1-2
DNA: TGTGCCAGCAGTGACGGACAGGGAGGGTACGGCTACACCTTC
CDR3: CASSDGQGGYGYTF

D: TRBD1
length: 17
V: TRBV5-6
size: -
J: TRBJ2-4
DNA: TGTGCCAGCAGTGTTCATGAAAGTCGGACAGGGGGCAACATTCAGTACTTC
CDR3: CASSVHESRTGGNIQYF

D: TRBD2
length: 11
V: TRBV20-1
size: -
J: TRBJ2-1
DNA: TGCAGTGGGACTAGTAATAATGAGCAGTTCTTC
CDR3: CSGTSNNEQFF

D: -
length: 14
V: TRBV30
size: few
J: TRBJ1-2
DNA: TGTGCCTGGAGTGGATTCGACACAAACTATGGCTACACCTTC
CDR3: CAWSGFDTNYGYTF

D: TRBD1
length: 15
V: TRBV5-1
size: -
J: TRBJ1-5
DNA: TGCGCCAGCCGCCTTACAGGGGGCAAAGGCCAGCCCCAGCATTTT
CDR3: CASRLTGGKGQPQHF

D: TRBD1
length: 15
V: TRBV7-9
size: -
J: TRBJ2-7
DNA: TGTGCCAGCAGCATTCGGACAGGTTTCGTGAGCGAGCAGTACTTC
CDR3: CASSIRTGFVSEQYF

D: -
length: 13
V: TRBV27
size: -
J: TRBJ1-5
DNA: TGTGCCAGCAGTTGGGGGGGTAATCAGCCCCAGCATTTT
CDR3: CASSWGGNQPQHF

D: TRBD1
length: 20
V: TRBV28
size: -
J: TRBJ1-5
DNA: TGTGCCAGCAGTTTCGACCTGAGAACAGGGGGGATTCCGAGCAATCAGCCCCAGCATTTT
CDR3: CASSFDLRTGGIPSNQPQHF

D: -
length: 13
V: TRBV28
size: -
J: TRBJ1-2
DNA: TGTGCCAGCAGGGAACCCTCGGTCTATGGCTACACCTTC
CDR3: CASREPSVYGYTF

D: TRBD1
length: 14
V: TRBV7-9
size: -
J: TRBJ2-7
DNA: TGTGCCAGCAGCTTAGGGACAGGGTCCCACGAGCAGTACTTC
CDR3: CASSLGTGSHEQYF

D: -
length: 14
V: TRBV10-2
size: -
J: TRBJ1-3
DNA: TGCGCCAGCAGACCAACAGGCTCAGGAAACACCATATATTTT
CDR3: CASRPTGSGNTIYF

D: TRBD1
length: 17
V: TRBV5-4
size: -
J: TRBJ1-1
DNA: TGTGCCAGCAGCTTTCTGGGACAGGGGACCATGAACACTGAAGCTTTCTTT
CDR3: CASSFLGQGTMNTEAFF

D: -
length: 16
V: TRBV5-1
size: -
J: TRBJ1-1
DNA: TGCGCCAGCAGCTTGTTGGGGGCAGGGGCGAACACTGAAGCTTTCTTT
CDR3: CASSLLGAGANTEAFF

D: -
length: 17
V: TRBV7-3
size: -
J: TRBJ2-2
DNA: TGTGCCAGCAGCTCCCCAGGGCGAAGGAGGGGCACCGGGGAGCTGTTTTTT
CDR3: CASSSPGRRRGTGELFF

D: TRBD2
length: 15
V: TRBV5-4
size: -
J: TRBJ2-1
DNA: TGTGCCAGCACCTCACTAGCGGGGGGCTACAATGAGCAGTTCTTC
CDR3: CASTSLAGGYNEQFF

D: TRBD2
length: 15
V: TRBV29-1
size: few
J: TRBJ2-1
DNA: TGCAGCGTTGAAGGTTTTGGGACTATATACAATGAGCAGTTCTTC
CDR3: CSVEGFGTIYNEQFF

D: -
length: 13
V: TRBV6-4
size: -
J: TRBJ2-5
DNA: TGTGCCAGCAGTGAATCATGGGGAGAGACCCAGTACTTC
CDR3: CASSESWGETQYF

D: TRBD2
length: 17
V: TRBV9
size: -
J: TRBJ2-2
DNA: TGTGCCAGCAGCGTAGTGAGACTAGCGGGAGCCACCGGGGAGCTGTTTTTT
CDR3: CASSVVRLAGATGELFF

D: TRBD2
length: 14
V: TRBV4-1
size: once
J: TRBJ2-4
DNA: TGCGCCAGCAGCCCAGGACTAGCGGGGGGCGTTCAGTACTTC
CDR3: CASSPGLAGGVQYF

D: -
length: 13
V: TRBV28
size: -
J: TRBJ1-2
DNA: TGTGCCAGCAGTTCGGGACGGTTCTATGGCTACACCTTC
CDR3: CASSSGRFYGYTF

D: -
length: 13
V: TRBV5-4
size: -
J: TRBJ1-2
DNA: TGTGCCAGCAGCTTCCCAGGGTTTGGTGGCTACACCTTC
CDR3: CASSFPGFGGYTF

D: -
length: 13
V: TRBV5-1
size: -
J: TRBJ1-4
DNA: TGCGCCAGCTCGGACGAAGTTAATGAAAAACTGTTTTTT
CDR3: CASSDEVNEKLFF

D: -
length: 15
V: TRBV7-2
size: -
J: TRBJ2-1
DNA: TGTGCCAGCAGCTCATCCGTTTTTAACTACAATGAGCAGTTCTTC
CDR3: CASSSSVFNYNEQFF

D: TRBD1
length: 13
V: TRBV28
size: -
J: TRBJ2-7
DNA: TGTGCCAGCAGGACAGGGGGCGGTCACGAGCAGTACTTC
CDR3: CASRTGGGHEQYF

D: TRBD1
length: 15
V: TRBV7-2
size: -
J: TRBJ2-5
DNA: TGTGCCAGCAGCTTAGGGATTGGGACAGCAGAGACCCAGTACTTC
CDR3: CASSLGIGTAETQYF

D: TRBD1
length: 14
V: TRBV10-2
size: -
J: TRBJ2-3
DNA: TGCGCCAGCAGCTCCGGGACAGGGATAGATACGCAGTATTTT
CDR3: CASSSGTGIDTQYF

D: TRBD1
length: 14
V: TRBV19
size: -
J: TRBJ2-3
DNA: TGTGCCAGTAGTTCTCAGGGGGCCACAGATACGCAGTATTTT
CDR3: CASSSQGATDTQYF

D: TRBD2
length: 18
V: TRBV10-2
size: -
J: TRBJ2-3
DNA: TGCGCCAGCGGCAAGATTCCGGGACTAGCGGGAGATTCGGATACGCAGTATTTT
CDR3: CASGKIPGLAGDSDTQYF

D: TRBD1
length: 12
V: TRBV6-4
size: -
J: TRBJ2-7
DNA: TGTGCCGGGGGGGACAGGGCCTACGAGCAGTACTTC
CDR3: CAGGDRAYEQYF

D: -
length: 17
V: TRBV18
size: -
J: TRBJ2-6
DNA: TGTGCCAGCTCACCTCCTGGACGGCCCTCTGGGGCCAACGTCCTGACTTTC
CDR3: CASSPPGRPSGANVLTF

D: -
length: 16
V: TRBV6-1
size: -
J: TRBJ2-2
DNA: TGTGCCAGCAGTGACCGTAACAGGGCGAACACCGGGGAGCTGTTTTTT
CDR3: CASSDRNRANTGELFF

D: TRBD1
length: 12
V: TRBV4-1
size: -
J: TRBJ2-1
DNA: TGCGCCAGCAGCGACAGGGGAGATGAGCAGTTCTTC
CDR3: CASSDRGDEQFF

D: -
length: 16
V: TRBV7-2
size: -
J: TRBJ1-1
DNA: TGTGCCAGCAGCTTAGCGGGTTCCGGGTCCAGAGGTGAAGCTTTCTTT
CDR3: CASSLAGSGSRGEAFF

D: TRBD2
length: 17
V: TRBV7-9
size: -
J: TRBJ2-1
DNA: TGTGCCAGCAGCTTAGACGGGGGGACCGTTACCTACAATGAGCAGTTCTTC
CDR3: CASSLDGGTVTYNEQFF

D: -
length: 13
V: TRBV19
size: -
J: TRBJ1-2
DNA: TGTGCCAGTAGTCCAGGGGACCACTATGGCTACACCTTC
CDR3: CASSPGDHYGYTF

D: -
length: 13
V: TRBV15
size: -
J: TRBJ2-1
DNA: TGTGCCACCAGCAGGTTCAGCGGGAATGAGCAGTTCTTC
CDR3: CATSRFSGNEQFF

D: -
length: 14
V: TRBV6-5
size: -
J: TRBJ1-2
DNA: TGTGCCAGCAGTCACCGGGATTTGTTTTATGGCTACACCTTC
CDR3: CASSHRDLFYGYTF

D: TRBD2
length: 20
V: TRBV7-3
size: -
J: TRBJ2-6
DNA: TGTGCCAGCAGCCCACTAGCGGGAGGGCCTCGAAGCTCTGGGGCCAACGTCCTGACTTTC
CDR3: CASSPLAGGPRSSGANVLTF

D: -
length: 14
V: TRBV7-9
size: -
J: TRBJ2-5
DNA: TGTGCCAGCAGCCTTGCAGGGACCCGGGAGACCCAGTACTTC
CDR3: CASSLAGTRETQYF

D: -
length: 13
V: TRBV10-1
size: -
J: TRBJ1-5
DNA: TGCGCCAGCAGTCAAGATTATGGTCAGCCCCAGCATTTT
CDR3: CASSQDYGQPQHF

D: TRBD2
length: 23
V: TRBV29-1
size: -
J: TRBJ2-3
DNA: TGCAGCGTAGTCAGCCAGGGAATGGGGTTCCGCGGGAGGGCCGGGAGGGAGACAGATACGCAGTATTTT
CDR3: CSVVSQGMGFRGRAGRETDTQYF

D: -
length: 14
V: TRBV6-5
size: -
J: TRBJ1-1
DNA: TGTGCCAGCAGTTACCGACAGCTGAACACTGAAGCTTTCTTT
CDR3: CASSYRQLNTEAFF

D: TRBD1
length: 15
V: TRBV27
size: few
J: TRBJ1-1
DNA: TGTGCCAGCAGTTGGGGGACCGTAGACAGGGGTCCGGCTTTCTTT
CDR3: CASSWGTVDRGPAFF

D: -
length: 14
V: TRBV10-1
size: -
J: TRBJ2-7
DNA: TGCGCCAGCAGTGATTCCCGGGTCCGGGACGAGCAGTACTTC
CDR3: CASSDSRVRDEQYF

D: -
length: 13
V: TRBV27
size: few
J: TRBJ1-4
DNA: TGTGCCAGCAGTTTAGGACAAGCGGGAAAACTGTTTTTT
CDR3: CASSLGQAGKLFF

D: -
length: 17
V: TRBV5-4
size: -
J: TRBJ1-4
DNA: TGTGCCAGCAGCGCCGGCTTGGCAGGTTCAACTAATGAAAAACTGTTTTTT
CDR3: CASSAGLAGSTNEKLFF

D: TRBD1
length: 14
V: TRBV5-1
size: -
J: TRBJ1-4
DNA: TGCGCCAGCAGCCAGGGACAGGCGGACGAAAAACTGTTTTTT
CDR3: CASSQGQADEKLFF

D: -
length: 13
V: TRBV7-7
size: -
J: TRBJ1-1
DNA: TGTGCCAGCCGCCCCGTCGCGAGCACTGAAGCTTTCTTT
CDR3: CASRPVASTEAFF

D: TRBD2
length: 16
V: TRBV5-1
size: -
J: TRBJ2-2
DNA: TGCGCCAGCAGCTCGTGGTTGCGGGAGGTCACCGGGGAGCTGTTTTTT
CDR3: CASSSWLREVTGELFF

D: -
length: 16
V: TRBV7-6
size: -
J: TRBJ2-7
DNA: TGTGCCAGCAGCTTAGGATACCGGGACCAACCCTACGAGCAGTACTTC
CDR3: CASSLGYRDQPYEQYF

D: TRBD2
length: 18
V: TRBV5-1
size: -
J: TRBJ2-3
DNA: TGCGCCAGCACCTTCTTAGGACTAGCGGGGGGAAGCACAGATACGCAGTATTTT
CDR3: CASTFLGLAGGSTDTQYF